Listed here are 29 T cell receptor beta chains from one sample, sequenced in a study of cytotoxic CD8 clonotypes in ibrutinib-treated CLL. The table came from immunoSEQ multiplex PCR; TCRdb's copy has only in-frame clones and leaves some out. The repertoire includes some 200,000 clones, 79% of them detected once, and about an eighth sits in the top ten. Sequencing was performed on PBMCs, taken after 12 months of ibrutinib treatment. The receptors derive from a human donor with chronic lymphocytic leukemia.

The DNA for the CDR3 is TGTGCCAGCAGTCCTAGGGAAATGGCTGAAGCTTTCTTT. This codes for CASSPREMAEAFF. The rearrangement links TRBV6-4 to TRBJ1-1, with unresolved D. The V gene lost 5 bases and the J gene lost 6 bases, with 13 bases spanning the gap. The CDR3 sequence is 13 residues long. The germline V gene encodes CDR1 MRHNA and CDR2 SNTAGT.

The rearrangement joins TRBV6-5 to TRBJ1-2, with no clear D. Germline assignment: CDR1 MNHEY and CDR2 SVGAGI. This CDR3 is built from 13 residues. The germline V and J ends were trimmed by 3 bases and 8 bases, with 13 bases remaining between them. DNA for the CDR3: TGTGCCAGCAGTTATGGCACAACTGGGGGCTACACCTTC. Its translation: CASSYGTTGGYTF.

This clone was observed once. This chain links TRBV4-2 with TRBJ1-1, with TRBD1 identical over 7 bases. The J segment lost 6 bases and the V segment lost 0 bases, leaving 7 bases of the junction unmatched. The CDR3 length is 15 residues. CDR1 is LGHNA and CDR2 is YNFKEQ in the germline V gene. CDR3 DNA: TGTGCCAGCAGCCAAGACCCCGGGACAGCTGCTGAAGCTTTCTTT. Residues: CASSQDPGTAAEAFF.

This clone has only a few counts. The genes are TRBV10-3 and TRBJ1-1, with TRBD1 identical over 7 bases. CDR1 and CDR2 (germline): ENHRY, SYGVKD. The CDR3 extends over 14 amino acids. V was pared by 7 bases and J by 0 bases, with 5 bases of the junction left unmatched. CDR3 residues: CAIKGGTMNTEAFF. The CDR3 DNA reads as TGTGCCATCAAAGGGGGCACGATGAACACTGAAGCTTTCTTT.

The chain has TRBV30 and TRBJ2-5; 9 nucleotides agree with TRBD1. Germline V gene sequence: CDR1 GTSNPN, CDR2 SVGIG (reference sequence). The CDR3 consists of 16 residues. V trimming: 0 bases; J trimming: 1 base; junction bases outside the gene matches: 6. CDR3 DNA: TGTGCCTGGAGTGTACTTCAGACAGGGGGCCAAGAGACCCAGTACTTC. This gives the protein CAWSVLQTGGQETQYF.

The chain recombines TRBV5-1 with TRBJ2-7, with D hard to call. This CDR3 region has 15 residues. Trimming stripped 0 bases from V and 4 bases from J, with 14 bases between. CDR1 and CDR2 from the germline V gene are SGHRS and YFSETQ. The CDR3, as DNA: TGCGCCAGCAGCTTGGCGATTGGTGGGCCATACGAGCAGTACTTC. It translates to CASSLAIGGPYEQYF.

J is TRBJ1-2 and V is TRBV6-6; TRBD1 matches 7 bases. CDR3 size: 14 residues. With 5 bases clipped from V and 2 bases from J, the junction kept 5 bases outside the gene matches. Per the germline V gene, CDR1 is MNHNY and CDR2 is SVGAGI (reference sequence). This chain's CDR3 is CASSRDSLNYGYTF. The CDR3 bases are TGTGCCAGCAGTAGGGACAGTTTAAACTATGGCTACACCTTC.

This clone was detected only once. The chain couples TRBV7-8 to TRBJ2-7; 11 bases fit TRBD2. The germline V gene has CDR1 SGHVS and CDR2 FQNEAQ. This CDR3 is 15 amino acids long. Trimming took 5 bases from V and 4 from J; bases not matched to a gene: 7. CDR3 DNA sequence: TGTGCCAGCAGCCGGTTTGGGACTAGCGGATACGAGCAGTACTTC. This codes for CASSRFGTSGYEQYF.

The CDR3: CASRTGWENEQFF. As DNA, the CDR3 is TGTGCCAGCAGGACAGGTTGGGAAAATGAGCAGTTCTTC. The chain has TRBV19 and TRBJ2-1; 7 nucleotides align to TRBD1. V shed 9 bases, J shed 7 bases, and the junction held 9 bases outside the gene matches. The CDR3 sequence is 13 residues long. CDR1 is LNHDA, CDR2 SQIVND, per germline (reference sequence).

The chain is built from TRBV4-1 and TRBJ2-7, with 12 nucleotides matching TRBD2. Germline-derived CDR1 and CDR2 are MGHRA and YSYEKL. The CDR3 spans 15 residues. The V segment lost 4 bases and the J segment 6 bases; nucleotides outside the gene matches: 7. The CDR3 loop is CASSLTPSGRAEQYF. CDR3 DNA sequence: TGCGCCAGCAGCCTCACCCCTAGCGGGAGGGCCGAGCAGTACTTC.

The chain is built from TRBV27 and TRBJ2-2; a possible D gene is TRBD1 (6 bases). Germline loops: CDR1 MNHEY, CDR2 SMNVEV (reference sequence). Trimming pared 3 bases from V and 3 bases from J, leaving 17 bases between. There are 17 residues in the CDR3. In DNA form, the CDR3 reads TGTGCCAGCAGTTTGGGGGTACAGGGTGCGGACACCGGGGAGCTGTTTTTT. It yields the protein CASSLGVQGADTGELFF.

The CDR3 DNA follows: TGCGCCAGCAGCTTGGCCCTCAGGGACGAGCAGTACTTC. Translated: CASSLALRDEQYF. J is TRBJ2-7 and V is TRBV5-1; D is perhaps TRBD1 (5 bases). The CDR3 totals 13 residues. Germline loops: CDR1 SGHRS, CDR2 YFSETQ. The V and J ends lost 0 bases and 5 bases respectively, with 9 bases between them.

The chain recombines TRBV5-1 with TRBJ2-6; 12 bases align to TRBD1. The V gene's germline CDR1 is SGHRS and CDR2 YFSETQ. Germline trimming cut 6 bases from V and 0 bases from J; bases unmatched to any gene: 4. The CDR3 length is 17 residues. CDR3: CASIPGQGASGANVLTF. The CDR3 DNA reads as TGCGCCAGCATACCGGGACAGGGGGCCTCTGGGGCCAACGTCCTGACTTTC.

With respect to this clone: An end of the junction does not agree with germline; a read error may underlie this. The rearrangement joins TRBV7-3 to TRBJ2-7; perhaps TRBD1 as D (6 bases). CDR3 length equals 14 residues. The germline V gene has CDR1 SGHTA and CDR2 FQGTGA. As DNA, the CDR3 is TGTGCTAGCAGCTCAGGGACACCTCTCGCCGAGCAGTACTTC. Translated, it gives CASSSGTPLAEQYF.

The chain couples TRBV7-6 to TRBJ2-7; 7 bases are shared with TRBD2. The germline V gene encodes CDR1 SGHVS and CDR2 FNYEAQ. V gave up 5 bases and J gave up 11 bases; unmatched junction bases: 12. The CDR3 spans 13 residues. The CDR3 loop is CASSPQPWGGKYF. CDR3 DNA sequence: TGTGCCAGCAGCCCCCAGCCTTGGGGGGGGAAGTACTTC.

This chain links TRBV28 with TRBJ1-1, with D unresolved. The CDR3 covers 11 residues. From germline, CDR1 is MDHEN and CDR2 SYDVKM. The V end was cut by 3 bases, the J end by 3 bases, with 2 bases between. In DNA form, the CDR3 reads TGTGCCAGCAGTTTTGACACTGAAGCTTTCTTT. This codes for CASSFDTEAFF.

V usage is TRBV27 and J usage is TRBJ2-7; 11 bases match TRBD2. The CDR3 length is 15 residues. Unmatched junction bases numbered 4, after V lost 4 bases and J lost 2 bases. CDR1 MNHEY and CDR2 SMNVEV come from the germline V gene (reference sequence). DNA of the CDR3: TGTGCCAGCAGTTCCCCACTAGCGGGGGCCTACGAGCAGTACTTC. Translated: CASSSPLAGAYEQYF.

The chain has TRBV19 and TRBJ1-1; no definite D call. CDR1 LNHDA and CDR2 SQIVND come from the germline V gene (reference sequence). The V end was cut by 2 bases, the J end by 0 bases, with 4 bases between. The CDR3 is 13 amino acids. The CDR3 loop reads CASSIYMNTEAFF. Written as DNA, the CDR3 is TGTGCCAGTAGTATATACATGAACACTGAAGCTTTCTTT.

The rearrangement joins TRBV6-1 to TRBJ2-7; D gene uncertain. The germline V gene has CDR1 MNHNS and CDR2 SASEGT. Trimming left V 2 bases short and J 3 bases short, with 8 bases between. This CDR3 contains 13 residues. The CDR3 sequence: CASSEIMSYEQYF. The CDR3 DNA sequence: TGTGCCAGCAGTGAAATAATGAGCTACGAGCAGTACTTC.

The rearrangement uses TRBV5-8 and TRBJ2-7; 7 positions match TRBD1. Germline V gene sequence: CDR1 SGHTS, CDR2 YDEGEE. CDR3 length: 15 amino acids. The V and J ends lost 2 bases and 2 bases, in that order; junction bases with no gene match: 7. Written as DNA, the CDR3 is TGTGCCAGCAGCTTCGTCGGGACAGCCGCCTACGAGCAGTACTTC. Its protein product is CASSFVGTAAYEQYF.

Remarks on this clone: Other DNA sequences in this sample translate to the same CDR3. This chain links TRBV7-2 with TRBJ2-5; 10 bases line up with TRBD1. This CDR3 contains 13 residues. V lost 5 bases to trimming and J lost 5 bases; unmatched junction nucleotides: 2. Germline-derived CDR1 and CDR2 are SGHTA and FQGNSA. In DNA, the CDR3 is TGTGCCAGCAGCCTGGGACAGGGGGAGACCCAGTACTTC. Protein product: CASSLGQGETQYF.

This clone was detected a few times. The CDR3 sequence is CASSVATDRADSPLHF. The CDR3 nucleotides are TGTGCCAGCAGCGTAGCTACGGACAGGGCTGATTCACCCCTCCACTTT. The V gene is TRBV9, the J gene TRBJ1-6, with 8 bases that match TRBD1. V lost 0 bases, J lost 8 bases, and 7 bases stayed unmatched. The CDR3 is 16 amino acids. From germline, CDR1 is SGDLS and CDR2 YYNGEE.

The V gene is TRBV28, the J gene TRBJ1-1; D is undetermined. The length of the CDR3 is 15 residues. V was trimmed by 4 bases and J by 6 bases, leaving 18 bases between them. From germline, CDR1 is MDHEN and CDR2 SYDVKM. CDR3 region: CASSSPWQRRSEAFF. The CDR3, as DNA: TGTGCCAGCAGTTCCCCGTGGCAGCGAAGATCTGAAGCTTTCTTT. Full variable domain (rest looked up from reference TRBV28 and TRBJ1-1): DVKVTQSSRYLVKRTGEKVFLECVQDMDHENMFWYRQDPGLGLRLIYFSYDVKMKEKGDIPEGYSVSREKKERFSLILESASTNQTSMYLCASSSPWQRRSEAFFGQGTRLTVV.

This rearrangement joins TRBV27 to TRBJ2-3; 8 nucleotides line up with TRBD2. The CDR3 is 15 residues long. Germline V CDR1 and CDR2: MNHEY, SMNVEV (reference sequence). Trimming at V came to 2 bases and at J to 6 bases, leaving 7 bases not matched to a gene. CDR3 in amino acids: CASSLRSSGQDTQYF. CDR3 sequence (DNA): TGTGCCAGCAGTTTAAGGTCTAGCGGGCAGGATACGCAGTATTTT.

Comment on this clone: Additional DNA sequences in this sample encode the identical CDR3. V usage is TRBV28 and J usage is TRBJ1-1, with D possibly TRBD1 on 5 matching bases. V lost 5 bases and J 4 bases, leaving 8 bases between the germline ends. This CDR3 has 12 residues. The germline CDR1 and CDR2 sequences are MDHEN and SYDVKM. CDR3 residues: CASSVQGTEAFF. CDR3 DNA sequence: TGTGCCAGCAGTGTCCAGGGCACTGAAGCTTTCTTT.

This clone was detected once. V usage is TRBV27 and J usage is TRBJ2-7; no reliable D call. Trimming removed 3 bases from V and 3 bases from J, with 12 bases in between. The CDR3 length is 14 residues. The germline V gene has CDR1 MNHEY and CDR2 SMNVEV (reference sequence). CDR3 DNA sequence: TGTGCCAGCAGTTTTGGGCCAGCGATCTACGAGCAGTACTTC. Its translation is CASSFGPAIYEQYF.

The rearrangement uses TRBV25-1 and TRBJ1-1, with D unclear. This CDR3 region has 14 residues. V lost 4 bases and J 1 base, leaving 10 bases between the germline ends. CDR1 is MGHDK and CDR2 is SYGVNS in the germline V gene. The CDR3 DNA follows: TGTGCCAGCAGTGGAGTCGGACCGAACACTGAAGCTTTCTTT. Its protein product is CASSGVGPNTEAFF.

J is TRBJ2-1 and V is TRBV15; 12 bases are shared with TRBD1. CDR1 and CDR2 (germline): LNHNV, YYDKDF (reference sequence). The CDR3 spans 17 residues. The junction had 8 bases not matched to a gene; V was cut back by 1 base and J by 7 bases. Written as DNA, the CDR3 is TGTGCCACCAGCAGAGGAGCCGGGACAGGGGGCTGGAATGAGCAGTTCTTC. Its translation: CATSRGAGTGGWNEQFF.

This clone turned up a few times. This chain's CDR3 is CASIPGSMNTEAFF. CDR3 nucleotide sequence: TGTGCCAGTATCCCGGGAAGCATGAACACTGAAGCTTTCTTT. The chain employs TRBV19 and TRBJ1-1, with D unresolved. Trimming stripped 7 bases from V and 0 bases from J, with 12 bases between. The CDR3 has 14 residues. CDR1 is LNHDA and CDR2 is SQIVND in the germline V gene (reference sequence).